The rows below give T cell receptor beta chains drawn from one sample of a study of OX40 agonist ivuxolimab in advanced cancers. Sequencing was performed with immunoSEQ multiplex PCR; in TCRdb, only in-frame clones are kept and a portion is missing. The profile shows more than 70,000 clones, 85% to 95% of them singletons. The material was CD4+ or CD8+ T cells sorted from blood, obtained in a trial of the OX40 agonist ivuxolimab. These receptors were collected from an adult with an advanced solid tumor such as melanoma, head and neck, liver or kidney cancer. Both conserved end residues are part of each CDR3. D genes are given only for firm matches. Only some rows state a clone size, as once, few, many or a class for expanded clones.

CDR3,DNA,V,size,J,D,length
CASSQVPREMAYEQYF,TGCGCCAGCAGCCAAGTCCCGCGGGAAATGGCCTACGAGCAGTACTTC,TRBV4-1,NA,TRBJ2-7,NA,16
CASSVGDRGNSPLHF,TGTGCCAGCAGCGTAGGGGACAGGGGGAATTCACCCCTCCACTTT,TRBV9,once,TRBJ1-6,TRBD1,15
CASSLSLTKGRYTF,TGTGCCAGCAGTTTATCGTTGACAAAGGGACGCTACACCTTC,TRBV27,NA,TRBJ1-2,NA,14
CASSPVNTEAFF,TGTGCCAGTAGTCCAGTGAACACTGAAGCTTTCTTT,TRBV19,NA,TRBJ1-1,NA,12
CASSTRDSSYEQYF,TGTGCCAGCAGCACCCGGGACAGCTCCTACGAGCAGTACTTC,TRBV5-8,NA,TRBJ2-7,TRBD1,14
CATSRDLGTQETQYF,TGTGCCACCAGCAGAGATCTGGGAACCCAAGAGACCCAGTACTTC,TRBV15,NA,TRBJ2-5,NA,15
CASSLEGSLNTEAFF,TGTGCCAGCAGCTTAGAAGGCAGCTTGAACACTGAAGCTTTCTTT,TRBV7-2,NA,TRBJ1-1,NA,15
CATSRDRRLADSYEQYF,TGTGCCACCAGCAGAGATCGGCGGCTAGCGGATTCCTACGAGCAGTACTTC,TRBV15,NA,TRBJ2-7,TRBD2,17
CASSLGAGTAFF,TGTGCCAGCAGCTTAGGGGCTGGGACGGCTTTCTTT,TRBV7-9,NA,TRBJ1-1,NA,12
CASSSPGLLEFF,TGTGCCAGCAGTTCACCGGGACTCCTCGAGTTCTTC,TRBV6-6,NA,TRBJ2-1,NA,12
CASSYLGRSNTGELFF,TGTGCCAGCAGTTACCTAGGCCGTTCGAACACCGGGGAGCTGTTTTTT,TRBV27,NA,TRBJ2-2,NA,16
CASTQRGFNEQYF,TGTGCCAGCACCCAAAGGGGGTTCAACGAGCAGTACTTC,TRBV27,NA,TRBJ2-7,NA,13
CASSLTGGEAQYF,TGTGCCAGTAGTCTAACAGGGGGGGAGGCCCAGTACTTC,TRBV19,NA,TRBJ2-5,NA,13
CASSQDRNPGELFF,TGCGCCAGCAGCCAAGATCGGAATCCCGGGGAGCTGTTTTTT,TRBV4-3,few,TRBJ2-2,NA,14
CASSSEVSGRAGGANVLTF,TGCGCCAGCAGCTCGGAAGTTAGCGGGAGGGCCGGTGGGGCCAACGTCCTGACTTTC,TRBV5-1,NA,TRBJ2-6,TRBD2,19
CASSQVRTGNYEQYF,TGCGCCAGCAGCCAAGTCCGGACGGGGAACTACGAGCAGTACTTC,TRBV4-1,few,TRBJ2-7,NA,15
CASSLGTDSYEQYF,TGTGCCAGCAGCTTGGGGACAGACTCCTACGAGCAGTACTTC,TRBV7-6,NA,TRBJ2-7,TRBD1,14
CASSQSLLETQYF,TGCGCCAGCAGCCAATCTCTCTTAGAGACCCAGTACTTC,TRBV4-3,NA,TRBJ2-5,NA,13
CASSVSSGSYEAFF,TGTGCCAGCAGCGTAAGTTCTGGCAGTTATGAAGCTTTCTTT,TRBV9,few,TRBJ1-1,NA,14
CASSETPGGQETQYF,TGTGCCAGCAGTGAAACTCCAGGGGGCCAAGAGACCCAGTACTTC,TRBV6-1,NA,TRBJ2-5,TRBD1,15
CASSRRRNQPQHF,TGTGCCAGCAGCCGTAGGCGCAATCAGCCCCAGCATTTT,TRBV5-6,NA,TRBJ1-5,NA,13
CASSRRGDTEAFF,TGCGCCAGCAGCCGCAGGGGTGACACTGAAGCTTTCTTT,TRBV4-1,once,TRBJ1-1,NA,13
CASSIGVDSYTDTQYF,TGTGCCAGTAGTATCGGAGTGGACAGCTACACAGATACGCAGTATTTT,TRBV19,NA,TRBJ2-3,NA,16
CASSLLASYEQYF,TGTGCCAGCAGCTTATTGGCCTCCTACGAGCAGTACTTC,TRBV7-9,NA,TRBJ2-7,NA,13
CAISGVRSSGNTIYF,TGTGCCATCAGTGGGGTGCGATCCTCTGGAAACACCATATATTTT,TRBV10-3,NA,TRBJ1-3,NA,15
CASSIGQGDQPQHF,TGCGCCAGCAGCATAGGACAGGGTGATCAGCCCCAGCATTTT,TRBV5-1,NA,TRBJ1-5,TRBD1,14
CASSKGRISYEQYF,TGTGCCAGTAGTAAGGGGAGAATCTCCTACGAGCAGTACTTC,TRBV19,NA,TRBJ2-7,NA,14
CASSLNPADYRGRPSYEQYF,TGTGCCAGCAGTTTAAACCCCGCTGACTACAGGGGCCGGCCCTCCTACGAGCAGTACTTC,TRBV28,NA,TRBJ2-7,TRBD1,20
CASSDLGSGLALYEQYF,TGCGCCAGCAGCGACTTAGGTTCCGGCCTAGCGCTCTACGAGCAGTACTTC,TRBV5-1,NA,TRBJ2-7,NA,17
CASSPQTGLVTEAFF,TGTGCCAGCAGCCCTCAGACAGGGTTGGTCACTGAAGCTTTCTTT,TRBV7-9,NA,TRBJ1-1,TRBD1,15